Below are 22 T cell receptor beta chains sequenced from a single sample in a study of blood T cell repertoires in COVID-19. Sequencing was performed with immunoSEQ multiplex PCR; in TCRdb, only in-frame clones are kept and a portion is missing. The sample has 220,000 or so clones; 90% are singletons. Sequences were obtained from PBMCs or T cells enriched from blood (not recorded which). Receptors originate from a man aged 30-40 years who had been exposed to COVID-19.

This clone was recorded only once. V and J are TRBV6-5 and TRBJ2-7; possible D gene TRBD1, 6 bases. With 6 bases removed from V and 6 bases from J, the gap between germline ends came to 12 bases. Germline CDR1 and CDR2: MNHEY and SVGAGI. The CDR3 has 12 amino acids. CDR3 DNA sequence: TGTGCCAGCAGCCCAACAGGGCCCGAGCAGTACTTC. It codes for CASSPTGPEQYF.

V gene TRBV27 combines with J gene TRBJ1-5; no firm D call. The germline gives CDR1 MNHEY, CDR2 SMNVEV (reference sequence). With 6 bases removed from V and 0 bases from J, the gap between germline ends came to 9 bases. CDR3 size: 14 residues. In DNA form, the CDR3 reads TGTGCCAGCAGCGCGAGGCCTAGCAATCAGCCCCAGCATTTT. Translated, it gives CASSARPSNQPQHF.

The chain uses TRBV2 and TRBJ2-5; no firm D call. Germline values: CDR1 SNHLY, CDR2 FYNNEI. The CDR3 covers 14 residues. Trimming took 7 bases from V and 5 from J, leaving 17 bases between them. The CDR3 DNA follows: TGTGCCAGCACAGAAAGTACAAATTCTGAGACCCAGTACTTC. Encoded protein: CASTESTNSETQYF.

The gene calls are TRBV9 and TRBJ1-2, with D perhaps matching TRBD1 (5 bases). The CDR3 covers 17 residues. Trimming shortened V by 0 bases and J by 4 bases, and 19 bases separated the two germline ends. Per the germline V gene, CDR1 is SGDLS and CDR2 is YYNGEE. In nucleotides, the CDR3 is TGTGCCAGCAGCGTAGGTGGGATGGGGGGACCTTCCTATGGCTACACCTTC. Translation gives CASSVGGMGGPSYGYTF. Full variable domain (outside the CDR3, taken from reference TRBV9 and TRBJ1-2): DSGVTQTPKHLITATGQRVTLRCSPRSGDLSVYWYQQSLDQGLQFLIQYYNGEERAKGNILERFSAQQFPDLHSELNLSSLELGDSALYFCASSVGGMGGPSYGYTFGSGTRLTVV.

This clone was seen once. CDR3 in DNA: TGTGCCAGCAGCCCCCCGAGGCTAGCGGGGGGCCAGGGGTTCTTC. The encoded protein is CASSPPRLAGGQGFF. This chain joins TRBV7-6 and TRBJ2-1, with 11 bases matching TRBD2. Germline CDR1 SGHVS, CDR2 FNYEAQ. The CDR3 is made up of 15 amino acids. Trimming took 5 bases from V and 15 from J; bases not matched to a gene: 15.

This rearrangement joins TRBV7-8 to TRBJ1-1; D unclear. The V end lost 1 base, the J end lost 1 base, and 13 bases lay between the germline ends. The CDR3 is 16 amino acids. CDR1 is SGHVS, CDR2 FQNEAQ, per germline. CDR3 region: CASSLGARLSNTEAFF. CDR3 DNA sequence: TGTGCCAGCAGCTTAGGTGCGAGGTTATCGAACACTGAAGCTTTCTTT.

The rearrangement links TRBV5-1 to TRBJ1-1, with 7 bases aligning to TRBD1. In germline, CDR1 is SGHRS, CDR2 YFSETQ. Trimming took 6 bases from V and 1 from J; bases not matched to a gene: 3. The CDR3 has 13 amino acids. CDR3 amino acids: CASTTGTNTEAFF. Here the CDR3 DNA reads TGCGCCAGCACGACAGGGACGAACACTGAAGCTTTCTTT.

This clone was detected a few times. This chain uses TRBV7-6 with TRBJ1-5, with TRBD1 matching over 7 bases. The germline V gene has CDR1 SGHVS and CDR2 FNYEAQ. V lost 6 bases to trimming and J lost 7 bases; unmatched junction nucleotides: 12. This CDR3 has 15 amino acids. The CDR3 reads CASSHDTGAEQPQHF. CDR3 in DNA: TGTGCCAGCAGTCATGATACAGGGGCAGAACAGCCCCAGCATTTT.

The gene calls are TRBV5-1 and TRBJ1-3; D gene ambiguous. Per the germline V gene, CDR1 is SGHRS and CDR2 is YFSETQ. The CDR3 extends over 16 amino acids. Trimming cost V 1 base and J 0 bases, with 11 bases left between them. CDR3 in DNA: TGCGCCAGCAGCTTGTTTTCTCCTAACTCTGGAAACACCATATATTTT. Protein product: CASSLFSPNSGNTIYF.

The chain joins TRBV19 to TRBJ1-1; D ambiguous. V was cut by 3 bases and J by 1 base, with 9 bases left in between. The germline gives CDR1 LNHDA, CDR2 SQIVND (reference sequence). This CDR3 comprises 14 residues. Here the CDR3 reads CASSIAPRNTEAFF. CDR3 nucleotide sequence: TGTGCCAGTAGTATCGCACCCAGGAACACTGAAGCTTTCTTT. Looking up the rest from reference TRBV19 and TRBJ1-1 gives the full variable domain: DGGITQSPKYLFRKEGQNVTLSCEQNLNHDAMYWYRQDPGQGLRLIYYSQIVNDFQKGDIAEGYSVSREKKESFPLTVTSAQKNPTAFYLCASSIAPRNTEAFFGQGTRLTVV.

The chain links TRBV20-1 to TRBJ1-2; D may be TRBD1 (6 bases). This CDR3 region has 11 residues. V lost 5 bases and J lost 8, with 12 bases in between. Germline-derived CDR1 and CDR2 are DFQATT and SNEGSKA (reference sequence). The CDR3, as DNA: TGCAGTGCTCAGGGGACGGAAGGCTACACCTTC. Protein sequence: CSAQGTEGYTF.

The V gene is TRBV6-1, the J gene TRBJ2-7; perhaps TRBD1 as D (5 bases). The CDR3 contains 15 residues. Germline CDR1 and CDR2: MNHNS and SASEGT. The V and J ends lost 2 bases and 4 bases respectively, with 15 bases between them. The CDR3 protein is CASSESTGSLYEQYF. CDR3 nucleotide sequence: TGTGCCAGCAGTGAAAGTACAGGCTCCTTATACGAGCAGTACTTC.

V is TRBV7-9 and J is TRBJ1-1, with D uncertain. Trimming pared 10 bases from V and 5 bases from J, leaving 14 bases between. This CDR3 is 12 amino acids long. Germline loops: CDR1 SEHNR, CDR2 FQNEAQ (reference sequence). This CDR3 reads CAIRGQNTEAFF. CDR3 in DNA: TGTGCCATCCGGGGTCAGAATACTGAAGCTTTCTTT.

The V call is TRBV27, the J call TRBJ1-1; the D gene is possibly TRBD1 (5 bases). This CDR3 is built from 15 residues. Per the germline V gene, CDR1 is MNHEY and CDR2 is SMNVEV (reference sequence). Trimming stripped 6 bases from V and 2 bases from J, with 16 bases between. The CDR3 spells CASRKPGLKNTEAFF. For the CDR3, the DNA is TGTGCCAGCAGAAAGCCGGGACTAAAAAACACTGAAGCTTTCTTT.

This CDR3 is CASKGLAGEGVKTQYF. In DNA form, the CDR3 reads TGTGCCAGCAAGGGGCTAGCGGGTGAAGGCGTGAAGACCCAGTACTTC. This chain connects TRBV2 to TRBJ2-5; 8 bases agree with TRBD2. The trim removed 7 bases at V and 6 bases at J, leaving 16 bases unmatched. The CDR3 is 16 residues long. Germline loops: CDR1 SNHLY, CDR2 FYNNEI. The variable domain in full, completed from reference TRBV2 and TRBJ2-5, reads EPEVTQTPSHQVTQMGQEVILRCVPISNHLYFYWYRQILGQKVEFLVSFYNNEISEKSEIFDDQFSVERPDGSNFTLKIRSTKLEDSAMYFCASKGLAGEGVKTQYFGPGTRLLVL.

The chain uses TRBV20-1 and TRBJ2-3; 7 nucleotides match TRBD1. V was pared by 3 bases and J by 2 bases, with 8 bases of the junction left unmatched. CDR1 and CDR2 from the germline V gene are DFQATT and SNEGSKA (reference sequence). The CDR3 has 15 amino acids. The CDR3 spells CSASPRTGYTDTQYF. The CDR3, as DNA: TGCAGTGCTAGTCCCCGGACAGGCTACACAGATACGCAGTATTTT.

The rearrangement links TRBV9 to TRBJ2-1; D remains unclear. Trimming removed 2 bases from V and 5 bases from J, with 14 bases in between. The germline V gene has CDR1 SGDLS and CDR2 YYNGEE. CDR3 size: 15 residues. The CDR3 bases are TGTGCCAGCAGCGTCGAAGCGACGGCCGACAATGAGCAGTTCTTC. Protein: CASSVEATADNEQFF.

The chain is built from TRBV30 and TRBJ2-2; no definite D call. The CDR3 sequence is 13 residues long. Trimming shortened V by 0 bases and J by 6 bases, and 8 bases separated the two germline ends. The germline CDR1 and CDR2 sequences are GTSNPN and SVGIG (reference sequence). The CDR3 region has the DNA TGTGCCTGGAGTGTACGATGGCCCGGGGAGCTGTTTTTT. This sequence encodes CAWSVRWPGELFF.

The rearrangement uses TRBV10-3 and TRBJ2-3, with 8 bases matching TRBD2. The germline V gene encodes CDR1 ENHRY and CDR2 SYGVKD. V shed 7 bases, J shed 3 bases, and the junction held 9 bases outside the gene matches. The CDR3 is 15 amino acids. CDR3 in amino acids: CAITDGTRGTDTQYF. CDR3 DNA sequence: TGTGCCATCACTGACGGGACTAGAGGGACAGATACGCAGTATTTT.

V usage is TRBV18 and J usage is TRBJ1-6, with TRBD1 identical over 7 bases. The CDR3 covers 15 residues. Germline V gene sequence: CDR1 KGHSH, CDR2 LQKENI. The V gene end was trimmed by 2 bases and the J gene end by 6 bases; junction bases not matched to a gene: 4. The CDR3 nucleotides read TGTGCCAGCTCACCAGGGACAGTTCCTAATTCACCCCTCCACTTT. Its protein is CASSPGTVPNSPLHF.

Notes on this clone: The sample contains more than one DNA sequence encoding this CDR3. V and J are TRBV3-1 (or the pseudogene TRBV3-2) and TRBJ1-2; D ambiguous. CDR1 and CDR2 (germline): LGHDT, YNNKEL (reference sequence). The CDR3 is 14 residues long. Deletions cut 0 bases from V and 0 bases from J, with 5 bases between. The CDR3 loop reads CASSQEASNYGYTF. CDR3 bases: TGTGCCAGCAGCCAAGAAGCGTCTAACTATGGCTACACCTTC.

The chain is built from TRBV19 and TRBJ1-2; TRBD1 matches 7 bases. J lost 2 bases, V lost 6 bases, and 3 bases had no gene match. Germline V gives CDR1 LNHDA, CDR2 SQIVND (reference sequence). The CDR3 is 13 residues long. This CDR3 reads CASRADRNYGYTF. CDR3 coding DNA: TGTGCCAGTAGGGCGGACAGGAACTATGGCTACACCTTC. Full variable domain (rest looked up from reference TRBV19 and TRBJ1-2): DGGITQSPKYLFRKEGQNVTLSCEQNLNHDAMYWYRQDPGQGLRLIYYSQIVNDFQKGDIAEGYSVSREKKESFPLTVTSAQKNPTAFYLCASRADRNYGYTFGSGTRLTVV.